This section outlines one T cell receptor (beta chain) sequence together with its context. No antigen is known for it. Each CDR3 protein gets one entry after TCRdb re-called the 5' RACE reads with MiXCR. The table shows fewer than 180,000 distinct CDR3 sequences, with approximately 48% occurring only once. The sample comes from a study of CD8 T cells in ankylosing spondylitis. Broader study findings: For ankylosing spondylitis blood, a TCR beta motif of several highly homologous variants appeared characteristic. Clones linked to disease were reported to show significant enrichment in matched ankylosing spondylitis synovial fluid.

The length of the CDR3 is 14 residues. Germline V gene lookup returns CDR1 DFQATT and CDR2 SNEGSKA (reference sequence). Trimming removed 2 bases at V and 4 bases at J, with 15 bases between. V and J are TRBV20-1 and TRBJ2-7; D possibly corresponds to TRBD1 (6 bases). This receptor was identified in a male donor with ankylosing spondylitis. The material sequenced was synovial fluid, either unsorted or a sorted T cell fraction (not recorded which). The CDR3 protein is CSARKWTDPYEQYF. Written as DNA, the CDR3 is TGCAGTGCTAGAAAGTGGACAGACCCTTACGAGCAGTACTTC.